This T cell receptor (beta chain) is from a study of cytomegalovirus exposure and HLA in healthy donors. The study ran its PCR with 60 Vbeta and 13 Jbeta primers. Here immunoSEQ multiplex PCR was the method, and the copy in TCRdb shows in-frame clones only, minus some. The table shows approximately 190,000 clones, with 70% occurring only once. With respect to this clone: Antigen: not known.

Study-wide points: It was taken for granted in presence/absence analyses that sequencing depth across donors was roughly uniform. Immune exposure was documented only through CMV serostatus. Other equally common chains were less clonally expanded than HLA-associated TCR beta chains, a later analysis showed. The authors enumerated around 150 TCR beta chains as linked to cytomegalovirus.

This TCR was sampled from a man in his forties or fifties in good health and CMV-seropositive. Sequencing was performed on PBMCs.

The CDR3 sequence is CASSPRDRANGYTF. DNA for the CDR3: TGTGCCAGCAGCCCTCGGGACAGGGCAAATGGCTACACCTTC. V usage is TRBV7-8 and J usage is TRBJ1-2, with 9 nucleotides matching TRBD1. Germline trimming cut 5 bases from V and 6 bases from J; bases unmatched to any gene: 7. The CDR3 sequence is 14 residues long. CDR1 and CDR2 from the germline V gene are SGHVS and FQNEAQ. The full variable domain, rest sourced from reference TRBV7-8 and TRBJ1-2, is GAGVSQSPRYKVAKRGQDVALRCDPISGHVSLFWYQQALGQGPEFLTYFQNEAQLDKSGLPSDRFFAERPEGSVSTLKIQRTQQEDSAVYLCASSPRDRANGYTFGSGTRLTVV.